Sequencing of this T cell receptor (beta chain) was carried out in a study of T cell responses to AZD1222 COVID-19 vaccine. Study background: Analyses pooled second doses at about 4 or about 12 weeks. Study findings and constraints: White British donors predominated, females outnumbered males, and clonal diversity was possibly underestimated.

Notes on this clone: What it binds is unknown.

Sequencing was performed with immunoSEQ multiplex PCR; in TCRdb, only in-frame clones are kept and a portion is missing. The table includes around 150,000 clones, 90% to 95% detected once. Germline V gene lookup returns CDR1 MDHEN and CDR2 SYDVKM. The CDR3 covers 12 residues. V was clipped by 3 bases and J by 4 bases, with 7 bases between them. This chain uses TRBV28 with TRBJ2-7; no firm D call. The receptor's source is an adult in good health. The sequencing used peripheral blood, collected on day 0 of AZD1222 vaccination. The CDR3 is CASSFLGYEQYF. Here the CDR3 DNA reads TGTGCCAGCAGTTTTCTTGGGTACGAGCAGTACTTC.